Below are 2 T cell receptor beta chains sequenced from a single sample in a study of T cell clones after liver transplantation. The data were produced by immunoSEQ multiplex PCR, yet TCRdb's version contains in-frame clones alone and is incomplete. The data contain some 45,000 clones, more than 70% of them seen just once; the ten biggest clones take up more than 2%. Sequences were derived from CD4+ T cells from blood, sampled 24 months after liver transplant. The source is a human patient who received a liver transplant. Some of the T cells might come from the graft donor.

This clone was seen a handful of times. The chain couples TRBV2 to TRBJ1-5; D may be TRBD1 (5 bases). Trimming removed 7 bases at V and 7 bases at J, with 14 bases between. The CDR3 runs to 13 residues. The V gene's germline CDR1 is SNHLY and CDR2 FYNNEI. The CDR3 coding sequence is TGTGCCAGCATTCGGGACTCGGGCCAGCCCCAGCATTTT. Translated: CASIRDSGQPQHF. The complete variable domain, with remaining parts taken from reference TRBV2 and TRBJ1-5, reads EPEVTQTPSHQVTQMGQEVILRCVPISNHLYFYWYRQILGQKVEFLVSFYNNEISEKSEIFDDQFSVERPDGSNFTLKIRSTKLEDSAMYFCASIRDSGQPQHFGDGTRLSIL.

The chain uses TRBV18 and TRBJ2-3; 9 positions match TRBD2. The CDR3 sequence is 17 residues long. Germline V gene data show CDR1 as KGHSH and CDR2 as LQKENI. V shed 3 bases, J shed 5 bases, and the junction held 12 bases outside the gene matches. The CDR3 nucleotides are TGTGCCAGCTCACCTACCCCGGGGCGGGGGGGCCGAGATACGCAGTATTTT. Protein product: CASSPTPGRGGRDTQYF.